Listed below are T cell receptor beta chains from one sample, sequenced in a study of radiation and T cells in renal cell carcinoma. Repertoires were generated with immunoSEQ multiplex PCR, while TCRdb's copy carries only in-frame clones and drops some. The table includes about 20,000 clones, 40% to 55% detected once. The sequenced sample was tumor tissue, obtained from a patient whose treatment included radiotherapy and nephrectomy. These TCRs come from a woman between 45 and 60 years old with renal cell carcinoma. Each CDR3 is given with its conserved first and last residue.

>TRBV4-3|TRBJ2-2
CASSHARTQGTGELFF
>TRBV5-4|TRBJ1-4
CASSWPGEKLFF
>TRBV18|TRBJ1-6
CASSPELNYNSPLHF
>TRBV6-5|TRBJ1-4
CASSYTAGQNEKLFF
>TRBV25-1|TRBJ1-3
CASSPQGRGNTIYF
>TRBV30|TRBJ2-7
CAWRGQGARSYEQYF
>TRBV6-5|TRBJ2-1
CASSTGLDYNEQFF
>TRBV2|TRBJ1-6
CASSEQDLKSPLHF
>TRBV29-1|TRBJ2-2
CSVEGTENTGELFF
>TRBV9|TRBJ2-2
CASSGGQNTGELFF